The sequence of this T cell receptor beta chain was determined in a study of shared clonotypes between healthy human individuals. Study as a whole: Three plates were used per donor for CD4 naive, three for CD4 memory, two for CD8 naive and one for CD8 memory.

Study conclusions and caveats: It was only blood that was sampled, and tissue repertoires likely differ.

Germline V lookup: CDR1 MNHNY, CDR2 SVGAGI (reference sequence). V lost 7 bases, J lost 1 base, and 11 bases lay in between. This CDR3 contains 14 residues. Naive CD45RA+ and memory CD45RA-negative subsets were split from CD4+ cells. On this clone: What it binds is unknown.

Clones were sequenced by immunoSEQ multiplex PCR, and TCRdb holds only the in-frame ones, with some missing. This sample has 1.6 million or so clones, with around 97% found just once. The rearrangement links TRBV6-6 to TRBJ1-5; D unresolved. Sequenced: naive CD4+ T cells sorted from blood. Subset of the sample: CD45RA+ positively selected. The sequence derives from a man aged 25-45 years in good health. The CDR3 DNA reads as TGTGCCAGCACGTTGGGAGAAAGCAATCAGCCCCAGCATTTT. Its protein product is CASTLGESNQPQHF.